This note documents a single T cell receptor beta chain sequence. The antigen is undetermined. CDR1 is LGHNA and CDR2 is YNFKEQ in the germline V gene. The CDR3 extends over 17 amino acids. V lost 0 bases to trimming and J lost 0 bases; unmatched junction nucleotides: 5. These data are taken from a study of T cells in localized non-small cell lung cancer. Profiled with immunoSEQ multiplex PCR; TCRdb holds only in-frame clones, not every one. The sample yields roughly 24,000 clones, more than 85% seen once. Study-wide points: Detection in adjacent lung was observed for a median around 59 of the top 100 tumor clones.

This chain uses TRBV4-2 with TRBJ2-1; 7 bases map to TRBD2. The clonotype comes from a female donor over 55 with stage II squamous cell lung carcinoma. Material: peripheral blood, obtained before any cancer treatment. The CDR3 spells CASSQEPRGSSYNEQFF. CDR3 in DNA: TGTGCCAGCAGCCAAGAACCACGCGGGAGCTCCTACAATGAGCAGTTCTTC.